The sequence of this T cell receptor (beta chain) was determined in a study of CD8 T cells in Susac syndrome. The CDR3 covers 13 residues. After removal of 6 bases from V and 6 bases from J, the junction contained 6 bases not matched to a gene. The germline V gene has CDR1 SEHNR and CDR2 FQNEAQ (reference sequence). An amount of RNA that ranged from roughly 0.5 to 1 ug was reverse transcribed with random hexamers. Amplification of the TCR beta CDR3 was carried out by immunoSEQ multiplex PCR, which spanned a total of 54 Vbeta and 13 Jbeta segments. TCRdb processed the immunoSEQ multiplex PCR reads anew with MiXCR; each CDR3 protein has one entry. The table lists about 130,000 distinct CDR3 sequences, around 94% of them singletons. Each multiple sclerosis control was a treatment-naive patient with relapsing-remitting disease that was either stable or active. Negative isolation was applied to CD8+ and CD4+ T cells, and FACS enrichment was applied to TEMRA cells.

The sample taken for sequencing was CD4+ T cells from PBMCs. This chain joins TRBV7-9 and TRBJ1-2, with 8 nucleotides matching TRBD1. This receptor was obtained from a human donor with multiple sclerosis. Here the CDR3 DNA reads TGTGCCAGCAGATCCGCGACAGGGGATGGCTACACCTTC. This translates into CASRSATGDGYTF.